The TCR beta chain under discussion was sequenced for a study of blood T cell repertoires in COVID-19. Measured with immunoSEQ multiplex PCR; TCRdb has only the in-frame clones, and not every one. The data show over 250,000 clones, approximately 92% seen once. Germline V gene sequence: CDR1 SNHLY, CDR2 FYNNEI. Trimming removed 3 bases from V and 2 bases from J; junction bases left unmatched: 3. CDR3 length: 15 residues. Enrolled through a virtual design, the participants were between roughly 18 and 90 years of age and came from 24 US areas. The sequenced sample was PBMCs or T cells enriched from blood (not recorded which). The chain links TRBV2 to TRBJ2-2; 7 positions agree with TRBD2. This sequence originates from a woman in her 30s who had recovered from COVID-19. This chain's CDR3 is CASSEASGNTGELFF. The CDR3 bases are TGTGCCAGCAGTGAGGCTAGCGGCAACACCGGGGAGCTGTTTTTT.